These T cell receptor beta chains were read from a single sample in a study of blood T cell repertoires in COVID-19. Clones were read by immunoSEQ multiplex PCR, and TCRdb kept only the in-frame ones, dropping some. The sample includes 210,000 or so clones, 70% to 90% seen only once; the top ten take over 3%. Sequencing was done on a sample of PBMCs or T cells enriched from blood (not recorded which). These receptors all stem from a woman between 50 and 59 years old in a cohort exposed to, infected with or recovered from COVID-19 (not recorded which). Each CDR3 is given without its conserved first and last residue. Each record gives: CDR3 length, J gene, V gene, CDR3 protein.

length: 13; J: TRBJ2-1; V: TRBV7-2; CDR3: ASSSQATGLSEQF
length: 12; J: TRBJ2-1; V: TRBV5-6; CDR3: ASSRGSSYNEQF
length: 10; J: TRBJ1-2; V: TRBV2; CDR3: ASIGANYGYT
length: 10; J: TRBJ1-2; V: TRBV7-2; CDR3: ASSPLNYGYT
length: 12; J: TRBJ1-2; V: TRBV5-1; CDR3: ASSYNDRGYGYT
length: 12; J: TRBJ1-4; V: TRBV9; CDR3: ASSVDAGGEKLF
length: 11; J: TRBJ1-5; V: TRBV27; CDR3: ASSAGGGQPQH
length: 15; J: TRBJ2-2; V: TRBV5-4; CDR3: ASSHGTGGRRTGELF
length: 13; J: TRBJ2-3; V: TRBV10-3; CDR3: AISVSGGSTDTQY
length: 12; J: TRBJ1-1; V: TRBV5-1; CDR3: ASRSGTVNTEAF
length: 13; J: TRBJ1-1; V: TRBV9; CDR3: ASSVGGAPNTEAF
length: 14; J: TRBJ2-7; V: TRBV4-3; CDR3: ASSQDTGGYSYEQY
length: 11; J: TRBJ1-1; V: TRBV4-1; CDR3: ASSPKGTGEAF
length: 15; J: TRBJ1-3; V: TRBV4-3; CDR3: ASSQDPLRDSGNTIY
length: 10; J: TRBJ1-5; V: TRBV6-5; CDR3: ASSTGRQPQH
length: 12; J: TRBJ2-4; V: TRBV5-4; CDR3: ASSLAGLKNIQY
length: 15; J: TRBJ2-1; V: TRBV19; CDR3: ASSSEARGALLHEQF
length: 12; J: TRBJ2-7; V: TRBV19; CDR3: ASRPTGLGYEQY
length: 11; J: TRBJ2-3; V: TRBV10-3; CDR3: AIRGGGTDTQY
length: 17; J: TRBJ2-2; V: TRBV10-3; CDR3: AIILKPGLAGGNTGELF
length: 11; J: TRBJ1-2; V: TRBV6-2/TRBV6-3; CDR3: ASSYQGAVAYT
length: 10; J: TRBJ1-1; V: TRBV11-2; CDR3: ASSGQGTEAF